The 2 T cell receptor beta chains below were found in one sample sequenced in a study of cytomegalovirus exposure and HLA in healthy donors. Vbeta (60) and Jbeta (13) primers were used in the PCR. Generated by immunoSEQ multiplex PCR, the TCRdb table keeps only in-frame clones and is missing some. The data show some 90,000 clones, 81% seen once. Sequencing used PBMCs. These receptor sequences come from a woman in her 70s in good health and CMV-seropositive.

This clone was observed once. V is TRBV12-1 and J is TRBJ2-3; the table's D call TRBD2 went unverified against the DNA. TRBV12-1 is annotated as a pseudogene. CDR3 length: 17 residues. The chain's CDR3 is CASSFSGLALSTDTQYF. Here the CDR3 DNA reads TGTGCCAGCAGCTTTTCCGGACTAGCGCTAAGCACAGATACGCAGTATTTT.

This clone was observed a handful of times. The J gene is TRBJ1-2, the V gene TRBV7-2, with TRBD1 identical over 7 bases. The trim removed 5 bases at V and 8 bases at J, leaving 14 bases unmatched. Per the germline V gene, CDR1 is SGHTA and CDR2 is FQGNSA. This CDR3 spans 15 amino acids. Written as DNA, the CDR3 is TGTGCCAGCAGCCTAGTCAGGACAGGTGAAGGAGGCTACACCTTC. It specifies CASSLVRTGEGGYTF.